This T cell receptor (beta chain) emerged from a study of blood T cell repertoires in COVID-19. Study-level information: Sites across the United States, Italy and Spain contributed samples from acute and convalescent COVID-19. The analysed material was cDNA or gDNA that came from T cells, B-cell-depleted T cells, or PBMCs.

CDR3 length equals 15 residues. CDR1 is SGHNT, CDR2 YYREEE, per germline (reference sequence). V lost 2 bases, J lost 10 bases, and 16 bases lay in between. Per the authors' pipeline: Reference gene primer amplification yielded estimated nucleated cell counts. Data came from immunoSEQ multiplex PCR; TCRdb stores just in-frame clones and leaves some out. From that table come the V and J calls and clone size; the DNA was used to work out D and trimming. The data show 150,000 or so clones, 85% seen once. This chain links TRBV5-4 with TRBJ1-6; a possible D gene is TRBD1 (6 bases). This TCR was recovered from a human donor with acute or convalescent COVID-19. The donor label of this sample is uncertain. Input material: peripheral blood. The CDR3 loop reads CASSLSGRGDSPLHF. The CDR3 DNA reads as TGTGCCAGCAGCTTATCGGGCAGGGGAGACTCACCCCTCCACTTT.